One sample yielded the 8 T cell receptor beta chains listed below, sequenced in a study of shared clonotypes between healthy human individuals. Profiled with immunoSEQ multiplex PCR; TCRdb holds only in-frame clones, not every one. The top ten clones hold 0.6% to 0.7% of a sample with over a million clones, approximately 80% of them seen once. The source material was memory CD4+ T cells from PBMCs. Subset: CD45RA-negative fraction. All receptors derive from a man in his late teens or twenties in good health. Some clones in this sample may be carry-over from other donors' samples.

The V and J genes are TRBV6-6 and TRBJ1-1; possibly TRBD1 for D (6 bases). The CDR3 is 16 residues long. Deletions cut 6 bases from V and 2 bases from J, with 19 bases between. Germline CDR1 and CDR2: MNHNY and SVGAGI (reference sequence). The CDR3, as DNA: TGTGCCAGCAGCCGCGGACAGATAAGGGGTAACACTGAAGCTTTCTTT. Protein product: CASSRGQIRGNTEAFF.

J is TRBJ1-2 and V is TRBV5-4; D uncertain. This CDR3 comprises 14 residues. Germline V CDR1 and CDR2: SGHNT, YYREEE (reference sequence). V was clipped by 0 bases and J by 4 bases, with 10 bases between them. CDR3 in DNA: TGTGCCAGCAGCTTGGCCTGGCAGAGCTATGGCTACACCTTC. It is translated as CASSLAWQSYGYTF.

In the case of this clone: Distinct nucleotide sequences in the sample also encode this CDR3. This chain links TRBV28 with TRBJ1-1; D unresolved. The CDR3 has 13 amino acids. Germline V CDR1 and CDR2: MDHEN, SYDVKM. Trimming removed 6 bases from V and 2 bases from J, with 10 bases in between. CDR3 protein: CASSLDGNTEAFF. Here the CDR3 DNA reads TGTGCCAGCAGCTTGGACGGAAACACTGAAGCTTTCTTT.

The CDR3 DNA sequence: TGCGCCAGCAGCTTGGAGGGCGGGGACGAGCAGTACTTC. Encoded protein: CASSLEGGDEQYF. The chain recombines TRBV5-1 with TRBJ2-7; D is perhaps TRBD2 (6 bases). Germline assignment: CDR1 SGHRS and CDR2 YFSETQ. The V end lost 0 bases, the J end lost 5 bases, and 9 bases lay between the germline ends. This CDR3 contains 13 residues.

The CDR3 loop is CASSADVDYGYTF. The CDR3 DNA sequence: TGTGCCAGCAGCGCGGACGTGGACTATGGCTACACCTTC. The V gene is TRBV9, the J gene TRBJ1-2; D gene uncertain. The CDR3 covers 13 residues. From germline, CDR1 is SGDLS and CDR2 YYNGEE. Trimming stripped 3 bases from V and 3 bases from J, with 9 bases between.

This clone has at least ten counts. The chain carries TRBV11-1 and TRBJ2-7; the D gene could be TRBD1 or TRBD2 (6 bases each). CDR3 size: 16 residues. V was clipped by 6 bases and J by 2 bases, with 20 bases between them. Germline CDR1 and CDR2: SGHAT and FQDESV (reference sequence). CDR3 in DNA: TGTGCCAGCAGACCAAGAGGGGGACGGGGGACCTACGAGCAGTACTTC. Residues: CASRPRGGRGTYEQYF.

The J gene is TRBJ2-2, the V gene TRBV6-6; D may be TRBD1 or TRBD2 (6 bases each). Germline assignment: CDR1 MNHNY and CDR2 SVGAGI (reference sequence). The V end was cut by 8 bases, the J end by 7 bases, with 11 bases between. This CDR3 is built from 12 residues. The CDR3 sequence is CASGGGGGELFF. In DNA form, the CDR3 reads TGTGCCAGCGGAGGGGGTGGCGGGGAGCTGTTTTTT.

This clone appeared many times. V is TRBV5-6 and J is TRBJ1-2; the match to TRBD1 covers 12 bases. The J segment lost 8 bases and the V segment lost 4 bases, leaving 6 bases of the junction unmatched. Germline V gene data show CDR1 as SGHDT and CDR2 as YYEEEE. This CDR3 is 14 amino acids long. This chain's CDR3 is CASSPGQGARGYTF. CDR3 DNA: TGTGCCAGCAGCCCGGGACAGGGGGCTAGGGGCTACACCTTC.